Below are 26 T cell receptor beta chains sequenced from a single sample in a study of cytomegalovirus exposure and HLA in healthy donors. Primers for the PCR totalled 60 Vbeta and 13 Jbeta. Sequenced by immunoSEQ multiplex PCR; TCRdb stores in-frame clones only, minus some. The sample has some 120,000 clones; 73% are singletons. The sequencing sample was made of PBMCs. These receptors were collected from a man between 60 and 75 years old in good health and CMV-seropositive.

The CDR3 protein is CASSGLPGGNQPQHF. In DNA, the CDR3 is TGTGCCAGCAGTGGACTACCAGGGGGGAATCAGCCCCAGCATTTT. V and J are TRBV2 and TRBJ1-5, with 7 nucleotides matching TRBD1. Germline V gene sequence: CDR1 SNHLY, CDR2 FYNNEI. The junction had 7 bases not matched to a gene; V was cut back by 4 bases and J by 4 bases. The CDR3 length is 15 residues.

The rearrangement joins TRBV13 to TRBJ2-7, with TRBD1 matching over 9 bases. V lost 5 bases and J lost 2; bases outside the gene matches: 4. Germline CDR1 is PRHDT and CDR2 is FYEKMQ (reference sequence). There are 14 residues in the CDR3. For the CDR3, the DNA is TGTGCCAGCAGCCGACAGGGGGGAGCCTACGAGCAGTACTTC. Its protein is CASSRQGGAYEQYF.

This clone was detected a few times. V gene TRBV6-1 combines with J gene TRBJ2-7; the D is unclear. V gave up 2 bases and J gave up 3 bases, with 14 bases separating them. Germline lookup yields CDR1 MNHNS and CDR2 SASEGT. This CDR3 comprises 15 residues. As DNA, the CDR3 is TGTGCCAGCAGTGAATCGGGTTCACCCATCTACGAGCAGTACTTC. Its protein product is CASSESGSPIYEQYF.

This clone was observed a single time. The chain uses TRBV7-3 and TRBJ2-4; maybe TRBD2 (7 bases). The germline gives CDR1 SGHTA, CDR2 FQGTGA. V lost 6 bases to trimming and J lost 1 base, with 16 bases between them. The CDR3 covers 16 residues. The CDR3 loop reads CASSRGGGYAKNIQYF. The CDR3 DNA sequence: TGTGCCAGCAGTCGAGGGGGGGGTTACGCCAAAAACATTCAGTACTTC.

The chain couples TRBV27 to TRBJ2-3; weak D call: TRBD2 (5 bases). CDR3 length: 14 amino acids. Germline V gene data show CDR1 as MNHEY and CDR2 as SMNVEV (reference sequence). Trimming took off 4 bases at V and 2 bases at J, with 10 bases between the two ends. The CDR3 DNA follows: TGTGCCAGCAGTTATCAGCGGACCACAGATACGCAGTATTTT. Protein: CASSYQRTTDTQYF.

This chain uses TRBV30 with TRBJ2-7; the match to TRBD2 covers 12 bases. The CDR3 is 15 residues long. Trimming removed 8 bases from V and 0 bases from J; junction bases left unmatched: 8. Germline V CDR1 and CDR2: GTSNPN, SVGIG (reference sequence). CDR3 region: CALRTSGDSSYEQYF. The CDR3 region has the DNA TGTGCCCTACGGACTAGCGGGGATAGCTCCTACGAGCAGTACTTC.

This sequence joins TRBV7-9 and TRBJ2-7; tentatively, D is TRBD1 (5 bases). The CDR3 runs to 13 residues. V was shortened by 6 bases and J by 0 bases, with 9 bases between the two germline ends. Germline-derived CDR1 and CDR2 are SEHNR and FQNEAQ (reference sequence). As DNA, the CDR3 is TGTGCCAGCAGTCGACAGAGCTCCTACGAGCAGTACTTC. Protein product: CASSRQSSYEQYF. The full variable domain, completed using reference TRBV7-9 and TRBJ2-7, is DTGVSQNPRHKITKRGQNVTFRCDPISEHNRLYWYRQTLGQGPEFLTYFQNEAQLEKSRLLSDRFSAERPKGSFSTLEIQRTEQGDSAMYLCASSRQSSYEQYFGPGTRLTVT.

The chain couples TRBV6-6 to TRBJ2-5; the D is unclear. Matching the DNA end better, TRBJ2-7 makes the J call doubtful. Germline values: CDR1 MNHNY, CDR2 SVGAGI (reference sequence). The CDR3 is 12 amino acids. The DNA for the CDR3 is TGTGCCAGCAGTTACTCCCCCTACGAGCAGTACTTC. Amino acid sequence: CASSYSPYEQYF.

The chain employs TRBV4-2 and TRBJ2-3, with TRBD2 matching 14 bases. Germline-derived CDR1 and CDR2 are LGHNA and YNFKEQ. V trimming: 5 bases; J trimming: 8 bases; junction bases outside the gene matches: 9. This CDR3 region has 16 residues. This chain's CDR3 is CASSKTSGGARVTQYF. CDR3 nucleotides: TGTGCCAGCAGCAAGACTAGCGGGGGGGCCCGAGTTACGCAGTATTTT.

This clone is a singleton in its sample. This chain links TRBV6-1 with TRBJ1-5; perhaps TRBD1 as D (6 bases). Trimming shortened V by 6 bases and J by 4 bases, and 10 bases separated the two germline ends. The CDR3 consists of 13 residues. The V gene's germline CDR1 is MNHNS and CDR2 SASEGT. CDR3 sequence (DNA): TGTGCCAGCAGCGGGACACCAAATCAGCCCCAGCATTTT. It specifies CASSGTPNQPQHF.

The rearrangement links TRBV7-9 to TRBJ2-1, with TRBD1 matching over 7 bases. The CDR3 is 14 amino acids. In germline, CDR1 is SEHNR, CDR2 FQNEAQ (reference sequence). J was trimmed by 12 bases and V by 4 bases; bases with no gene match: 12. The CDR3 protein is CASSSRSRQGRQFF. The DNA of the CDR3 is TGTGCCAGCAGCTCCCGCTCCAGACAGGGTAGGCAGTTCTTC.

The CDR3: CASSSSRRNEQFF. For the CDR3, the DNA is TGTGCCAGCAGTTCAAGCCGCCGAAATGAGCAGTTCTTC. The chain carries TRBV7-3 and TRBJ2-1, with D unclear. V shed 6 bases and J shed 7 bases, with 13 bases lying between them. Germline V gene sequence: CDR1 SGHTA, CDR2 FQGTGA. This CDR3 has 13 residues.

The DNA of the CDR3 is TGTGCCAGCACCAGACAGCTCCAAGAGACCCAGTACTTC. Protein: CASTRQLQETQYF. The gene calls are TRBV2 and TRBJ2-5, with D possibly being TRBD1 (5 bases). The CDR3 has 13 amino acids. Germline V gene sequence: CDR1 SNHLY, CDR2 FYNNEI. The ends were cut back, 7 bases at V and 1 base at J, with 10 bases in the middle.

The chain joins TRBV4-2 to TRBJ2-1; 7 bases are a match to TRBD2. Germline V lookup: CDR1 LGHNA, CDR2 YNFKEQ. CDR3 size: 15 residues. Trimming removed 2 bases from V and 3 bases from J; junction bases left unmatched: 4. The CDR3 DNA reads TGTGCCAGCAGCCAATTGCGCGGGGGCTACAATGAGCAGTTCTTC. It is translated as CASSQLRGGYNEQFF.

The chain employs TRBV2 and TRBJ1-5; no clear D. Germline CDR1 is SNHLY and CDR2 is FYNNEI. Deletions cut 2 bases from V and 4 bases from J, with 9 bases between. This CDR3 has 14 amino acids. This CDR3 reads CASSELGYNQPQHF. The CDR3, as DNA: TGTGCCAGCAGTGAACTGGGCTATAATCAGCCCCAGCATTTT.

The V gene is TRBV4-1, the J gene TRBJ1-3; D is unclear. The CDR3 totals 15 residues. Germline lookup yields CDR1 MGHRA and CDR2 YSYEKL. V gave up 4 bases and J gave up 0 bases, with 10 bases separating them. The CDR3 reads CASSPRSDSGNTIYF. The CDR3, as DNA: TGCGCCAGCAGCCCCAGATCCGACTCTGGAAACACCATATATTTT.

The J gene is TRBJ1-3, the V gene TRBV5-1, with a tentative D call TRBD1 (6 bases). The CDR3 length is 14 residues. The germline V and J ends were trimmed by 7 bases and 3 bases, with 14 bases remaining between them. Germline V gene data show CDR1 as SGHRS and CDR2 as YFSETQ. The CDR3 reads CASGQGQNGNTIYF. In DNA form, the CDR3 reads TGCGCCAGCGGCCAGGGGCAGAATGGAAACACCATATATTTT.

V and J are TRBV10-2 and TRBJ2-1; TRBD2 is a possible D gene (5 bases). Germline lookup yields CDR1 WSHSY and CDR2 SAAADI. The CDR3 totals 13 residues. Trimming shortened V by 2 bases and J by 7 bases, and 9 bases separated the two germline ends. The CDR3 region has the DNA TGCGCCAGCAGTGAGGGGGAGTGGAATGAGCAGTTCTTC. Residues: CASSEGEWNEQFF.

The chain uses TRBV6-1 and TRBJ2-7; 12 bases align to TRBD1. With V trimmed by 5 bases and J by 7 bases, 9 bases remained unmatched. Germline CDR1 MNHNS, CDR2 SASEGT. The CDR3 is 15 amino acids. The CDR3, as DNA: TGTGCCAGCAGTTTAGGGGGACAGGGGGCTTGGGAGCAGTACTTC. It encodes CASSLGGQGAWEQYF.

This clone is termed medium-sized. The rearrangement uses TRBV7-2 and TRBJ2-7; the match to TRBD1 covers 7 bases. This CDR3 spans 15 amino acids. After removal of 3 bases from V and 2 bases from J, the junction contained 7 bases not matched to a gene. Germline lookup yields CDR1 SGHTA and CDR2 FQGNSA. The CDR3 nucleotides read TGTGCCAGCAGCTTTGGCACAGGGGAAACCTACGAGCAGTACTTC. This sequence encodes CASSFGTGETYEQYF.

This rearrangement joins TRBV10-3 to TRBJ1-4; TRBD1 matches 8 bases. The CDR3 covers 16 residues. V trimming: 0 bases; J trimming: 1 base; junction bases outside the gene matches: 1. Germline V gives CDR1 ENHRY, CDR2 SYGVKD. The CDR3 loop reads CAISESGQGTNEKLFF. CDR3 coding DNA: TGTGCCATCAGTGAGTCAGGACAGGGAACTAATGAAAAACTGTTTTTT.

V usage is TRBV5-1 and J usage is TRBJ2-6; D not resolved. Germline CDR1 and CDR2: SGHRS and YFSETQ. Trimming shortened V by 4 bases and J by 4 bases, and 15 bases separated the two germline ends. The CDR3 covers 16 residues. The CDR3 nucleotides are TGCGCCAGCAGCCCGCAGGCCGCCTCAGGGGCCAACGTCCTGACTTTC. Its translation is CASSPQAASGANVLTF.

In its sample, this clone was seen a few times. This chain uses TRBV6-1 with TRBJ1-6, with D possibly TRBD1 on 5 matching bases. The length of the CDR3 is 13 residues. Germline V lookup: CDR1 MNHNS, CDR2 SASEGT. The V gene lost 6 bases and the J gene lost 8 bases, with 11 bases spanning the gap. The CDR3 region has the DNA TGTGCCAGCAGACGTCTCAGGGATTCACCCCTCCACTTT. Translation: CASRRLRDSPLHF.

The chain links TRBV27 to TRBJ1-5; maybe TRBD1 (5 bases). CDR1 is MNHEY, CDR2 SMNVEV, per germline (reference sequence). V was cut by 4 bases and J by 1 base, with 8 bases left in between. This CDR3 is built from 14 residues. CDR3 residues: CASSSGGSNQPQHF. The DNA for the CDR3 is TGTGCCAGCAGTTCCGGGGGGAGCAATCAGCCCCAGCATTTT.

This clone was recorded a few times. The genes are TRBV7-9 and TRBJ1-1; D perhaps matches TRBD1 (5 bases). Trimming removed 1 base from V and 11 bases from J, with 14 bases in between. The CDR3 is 13 amino acids. In germline, CDR1 is SEHNR, CDR2 FQNEAQ (reference sequence). DNA of the CDR3: TGTGCCAGCAGCTTAGGGGGCCAGGAGCCGGCTTTCTTT. This sequence encodes CASSLGGQEPAFF.

This rearrangement joins TRBV6-1 to TRBJ1-1; D is uncertain. Looked up from germline, CDR1 is MNHNS and CDR2 is SASEGT. The CDR3 loop spans 13 amino acids. The V and J ends lost 0 bases and 6 bases respectively, with 8 bases between them. The CDR3: CASSEARQAEAFF. DNA for the CDR3: TGTGCCAGCAGTGAAGCCCGGCAGGCTGAAGCTTTCTTT.